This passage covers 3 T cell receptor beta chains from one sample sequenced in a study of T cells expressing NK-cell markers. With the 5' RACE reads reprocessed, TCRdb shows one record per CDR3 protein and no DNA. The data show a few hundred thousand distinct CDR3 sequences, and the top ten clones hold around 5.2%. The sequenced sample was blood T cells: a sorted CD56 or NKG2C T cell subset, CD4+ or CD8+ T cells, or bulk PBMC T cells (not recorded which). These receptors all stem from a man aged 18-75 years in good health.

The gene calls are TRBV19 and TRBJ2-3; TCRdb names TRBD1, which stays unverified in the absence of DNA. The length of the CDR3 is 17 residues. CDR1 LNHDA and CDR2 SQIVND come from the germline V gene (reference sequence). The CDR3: CASNVAGSPLWADTQYF.

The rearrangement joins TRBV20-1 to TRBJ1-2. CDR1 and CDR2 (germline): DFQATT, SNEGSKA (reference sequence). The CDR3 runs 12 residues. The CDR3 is CSARETTDSYTF.

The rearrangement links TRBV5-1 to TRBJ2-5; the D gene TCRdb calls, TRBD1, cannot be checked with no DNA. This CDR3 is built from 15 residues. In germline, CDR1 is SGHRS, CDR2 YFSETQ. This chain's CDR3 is CASSFRVDYRETQYF.